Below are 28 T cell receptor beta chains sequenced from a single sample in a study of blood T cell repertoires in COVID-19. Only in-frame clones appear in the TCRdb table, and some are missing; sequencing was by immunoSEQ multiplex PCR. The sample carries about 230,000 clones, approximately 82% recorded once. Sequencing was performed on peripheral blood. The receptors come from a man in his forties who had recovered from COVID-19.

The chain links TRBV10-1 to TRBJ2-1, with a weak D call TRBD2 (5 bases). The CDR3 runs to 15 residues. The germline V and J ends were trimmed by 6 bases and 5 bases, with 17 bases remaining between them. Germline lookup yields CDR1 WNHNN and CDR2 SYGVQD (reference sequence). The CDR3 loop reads CASSGNSAENNEQFF. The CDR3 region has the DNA TGCGCCAGCAGCGGGAACAGCGCGGAGAACAATGAGCAGTTCTTC.

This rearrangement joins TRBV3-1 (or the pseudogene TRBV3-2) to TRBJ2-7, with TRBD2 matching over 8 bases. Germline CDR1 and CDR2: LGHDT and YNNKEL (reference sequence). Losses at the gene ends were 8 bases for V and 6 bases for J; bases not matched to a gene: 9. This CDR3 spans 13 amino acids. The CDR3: CASSFGGDSEQYF. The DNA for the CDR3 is TGTGCCAGCTCTTTCGGGGGGGACTCCGAGCAGTACTTC.

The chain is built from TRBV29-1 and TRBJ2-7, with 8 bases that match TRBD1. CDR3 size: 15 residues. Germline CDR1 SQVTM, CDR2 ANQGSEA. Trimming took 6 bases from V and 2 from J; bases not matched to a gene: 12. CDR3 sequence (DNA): TGCAGCGTAGCCTACACTAACAGGGGGACCTACGAGCAGTACTTC. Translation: CSVAYTNRGTYEQYF.

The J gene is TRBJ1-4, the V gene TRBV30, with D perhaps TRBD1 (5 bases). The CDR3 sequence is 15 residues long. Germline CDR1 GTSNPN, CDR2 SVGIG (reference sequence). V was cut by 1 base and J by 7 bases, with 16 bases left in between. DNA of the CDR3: TGTGCCTGGAGTGCGCTCGGGGGTGGGCCTGAAAAACTGTTTTTT. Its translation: CAWSALGGGPEKLFF.

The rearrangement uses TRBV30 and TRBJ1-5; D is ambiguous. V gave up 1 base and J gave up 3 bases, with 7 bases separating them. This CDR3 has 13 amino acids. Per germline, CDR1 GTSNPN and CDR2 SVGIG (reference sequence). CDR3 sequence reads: CAWSGGANQPQHF. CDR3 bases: TGTGCCTGGAGTGGTGGAGCCAATCAGCCCCAGCATTTT.

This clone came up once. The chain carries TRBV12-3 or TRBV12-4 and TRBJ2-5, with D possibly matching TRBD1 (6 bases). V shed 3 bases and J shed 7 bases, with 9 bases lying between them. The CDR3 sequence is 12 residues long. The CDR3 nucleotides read TGTGCCAGCAGTTTCCCCAGGGGGACCCAGTACTTC. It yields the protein CASSFPRGTQYF.

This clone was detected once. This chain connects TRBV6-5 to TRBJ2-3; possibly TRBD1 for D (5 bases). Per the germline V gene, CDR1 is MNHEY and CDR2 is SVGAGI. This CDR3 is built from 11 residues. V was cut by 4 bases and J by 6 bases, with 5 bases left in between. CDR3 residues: CASSWGDTQYF. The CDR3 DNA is TGTGCCAGCAGTTGGGGCGATACGCAGTATTTT.

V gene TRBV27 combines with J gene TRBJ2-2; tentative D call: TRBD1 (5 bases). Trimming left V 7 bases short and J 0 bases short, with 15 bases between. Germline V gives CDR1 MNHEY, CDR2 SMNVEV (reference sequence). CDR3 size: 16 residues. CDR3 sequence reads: CASTPIDRANTGELFF. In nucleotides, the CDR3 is TGTGCCAGCACACCGATTGACAGAGCGAACACCGGGGAGCTGTTTTTT.

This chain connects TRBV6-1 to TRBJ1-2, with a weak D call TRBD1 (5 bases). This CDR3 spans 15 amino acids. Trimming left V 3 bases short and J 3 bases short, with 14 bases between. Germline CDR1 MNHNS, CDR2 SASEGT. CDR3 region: CASSEPGLPDYGYTF. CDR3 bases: TGTGCCAGCAGTGAGCCGGGACTACCTGACTATGGCTACACCTTC.

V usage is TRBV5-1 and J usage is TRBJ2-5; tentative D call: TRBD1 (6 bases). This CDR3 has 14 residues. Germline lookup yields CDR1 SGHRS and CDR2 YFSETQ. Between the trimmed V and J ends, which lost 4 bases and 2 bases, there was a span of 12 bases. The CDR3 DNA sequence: TGCGCCAGCAGCAGGGTAGGGGGTCAAGAGACCCAGTACTTC. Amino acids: CASSRVGGQETQYF.

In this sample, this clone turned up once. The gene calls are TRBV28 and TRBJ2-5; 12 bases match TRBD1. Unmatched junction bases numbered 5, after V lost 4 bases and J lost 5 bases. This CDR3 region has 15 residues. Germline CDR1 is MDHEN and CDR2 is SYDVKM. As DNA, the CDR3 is TGTGCCAGCAGTTCTGGGACAGGGGGCTGGGAGACCCAGTACTTC. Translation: CASSSGTGGWETQYF. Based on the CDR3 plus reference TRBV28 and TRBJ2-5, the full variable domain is DVKVTQSSRYLVKRTGEKVFLECVQDMDHENMFWYRQDPGLGLRLIYFSYDVKMKEKGDIPEGYSVSREKKERFSLILESASTNQTSMYLCASSSGTGGWETQYFGPGTRLLVL.

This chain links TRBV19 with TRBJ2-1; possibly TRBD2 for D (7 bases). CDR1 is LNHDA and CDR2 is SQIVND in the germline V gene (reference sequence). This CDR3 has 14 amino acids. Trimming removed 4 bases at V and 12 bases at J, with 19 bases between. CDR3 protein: CASSTEGGAVGQFF. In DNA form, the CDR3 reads TGTGCCAGTAGTACGGAGGGGGGGGCAGTAGGGCAGTTCTTC.

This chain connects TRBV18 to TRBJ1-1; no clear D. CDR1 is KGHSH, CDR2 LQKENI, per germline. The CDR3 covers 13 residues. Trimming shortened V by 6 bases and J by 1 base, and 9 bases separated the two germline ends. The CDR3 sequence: CASSTTGNTEAFF. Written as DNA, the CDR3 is TGTGCCAGCTCTACGACGGGGAACACTGAAGCTTTCTTT.

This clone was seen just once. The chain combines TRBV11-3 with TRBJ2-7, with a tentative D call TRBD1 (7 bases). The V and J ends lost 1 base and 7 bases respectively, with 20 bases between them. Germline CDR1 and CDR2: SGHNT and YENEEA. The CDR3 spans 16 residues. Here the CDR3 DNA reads TGTGCCAGCAGCTTAGCAGGGGGGTTCCCTCCTAAGGAGCAGTACTTC. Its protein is CASSLAGGFPPKEQYF.

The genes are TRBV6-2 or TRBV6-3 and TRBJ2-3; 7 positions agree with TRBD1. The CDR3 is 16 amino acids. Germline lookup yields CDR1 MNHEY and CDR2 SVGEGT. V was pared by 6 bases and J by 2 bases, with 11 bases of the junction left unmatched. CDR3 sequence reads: CASSPIRGGFTDTQYF. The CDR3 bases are TGTGCCAGCAGCCCCATTCGAGGGGGCTTCACAGATACGCAGTATTTT.

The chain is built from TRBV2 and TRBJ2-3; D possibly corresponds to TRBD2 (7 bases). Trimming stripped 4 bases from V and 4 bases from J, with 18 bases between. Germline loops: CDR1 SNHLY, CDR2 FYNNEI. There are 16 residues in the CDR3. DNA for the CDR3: TGTGCCAGCAGTGCTCCGGCGGGGGCTTTCGCAGATACGCAGTATTTT. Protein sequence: CASSAPAGAFADTQYF.

The chain's CDR3 is CASGLRAQEAAQYF. DNA for the CDR3: TGTGCTAGTGGTTTGCGGGCCCAGGAAGCGGCCCAGTACTTC. The chain recombines TRBV12-5 with TRBJ2-5; weak D call: TRBD2 (5 bases). The V and J ends lost 2 bases and 9 bases respectively, with 16 bases between them. CDR3 length: 14 residues. Per germline, CDR1 LGHNT and CDR2 FRNRAP.

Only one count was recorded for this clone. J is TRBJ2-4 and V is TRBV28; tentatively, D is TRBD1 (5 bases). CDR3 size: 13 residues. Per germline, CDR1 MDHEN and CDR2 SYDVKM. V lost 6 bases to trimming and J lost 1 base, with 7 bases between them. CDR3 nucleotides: TGTGCCAGCAGCAGGGTCGCCAAAAACATTCAGTACTTC. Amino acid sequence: CASSRVAKNIQYF.

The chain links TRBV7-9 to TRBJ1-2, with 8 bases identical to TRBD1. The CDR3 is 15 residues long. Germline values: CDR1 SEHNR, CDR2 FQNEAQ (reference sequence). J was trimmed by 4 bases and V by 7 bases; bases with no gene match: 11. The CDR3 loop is CASTFGLGTGYGYTF. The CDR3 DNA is TGTGCCAGCACCTTTGGACTCGGGACAGGCTATGGCTACACCTTC.

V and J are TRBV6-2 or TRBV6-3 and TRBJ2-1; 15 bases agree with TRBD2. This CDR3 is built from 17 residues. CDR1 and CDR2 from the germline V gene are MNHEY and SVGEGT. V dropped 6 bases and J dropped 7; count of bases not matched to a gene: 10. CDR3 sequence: CASSSDRTSGRGNEQFF. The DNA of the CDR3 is TGTGCCAGCAGCTCAGATCGGACTAGCGGGAGGGGGAATGAGCAGTTCTTC.

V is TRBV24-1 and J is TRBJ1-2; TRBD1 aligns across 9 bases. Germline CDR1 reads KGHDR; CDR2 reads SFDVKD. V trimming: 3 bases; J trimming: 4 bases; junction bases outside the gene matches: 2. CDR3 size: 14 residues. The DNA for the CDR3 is TGTGCCACCAGTGATGAACAGGGGGCCTATGGCTACACCTTC. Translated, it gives CATSDEQGAYGYTF.

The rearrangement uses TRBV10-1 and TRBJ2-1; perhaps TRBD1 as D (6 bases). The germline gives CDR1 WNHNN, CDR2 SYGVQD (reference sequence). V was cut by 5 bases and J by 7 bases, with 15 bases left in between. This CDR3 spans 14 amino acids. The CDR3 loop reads CASSQGTGKNEQFF. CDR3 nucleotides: TGCGCCAGCAGTCAAGGAACAGGGAAGAATGAGCAGTTCTTC.

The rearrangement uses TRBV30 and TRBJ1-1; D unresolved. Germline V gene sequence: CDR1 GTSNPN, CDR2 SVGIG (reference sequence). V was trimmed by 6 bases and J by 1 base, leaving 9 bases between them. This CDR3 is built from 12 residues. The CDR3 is CACENTNTEAFF. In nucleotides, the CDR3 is TGTGCCTGCGAAAACACGAACACTGAAGCTTTCTTT.

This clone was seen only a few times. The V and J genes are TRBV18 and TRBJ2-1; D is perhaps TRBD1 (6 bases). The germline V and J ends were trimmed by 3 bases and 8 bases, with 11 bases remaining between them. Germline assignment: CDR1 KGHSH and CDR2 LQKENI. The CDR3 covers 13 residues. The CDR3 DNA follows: TGTGCCAGCTCACCCGGGACATCCGATGAGCAGTTCTTC. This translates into CASSPGTSDEQFF.

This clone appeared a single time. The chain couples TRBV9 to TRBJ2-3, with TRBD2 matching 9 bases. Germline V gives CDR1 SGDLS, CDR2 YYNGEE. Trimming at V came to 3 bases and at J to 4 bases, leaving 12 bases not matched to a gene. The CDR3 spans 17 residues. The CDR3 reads CASSARLAGALSDTQYF. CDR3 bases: TGTGCCAGCAGCGCAAGATTAGCGGGGGCCTTGTCAGATACGCAGTATTTT.

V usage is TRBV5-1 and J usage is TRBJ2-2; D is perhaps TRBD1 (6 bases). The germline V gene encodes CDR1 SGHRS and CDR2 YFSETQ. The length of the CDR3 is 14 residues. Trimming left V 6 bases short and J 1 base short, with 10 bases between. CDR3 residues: CASNPTGNTGELFF. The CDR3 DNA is TGCGCCAGCAATCCGACAGGGAACACCGGGGAGCTGTTTTTT. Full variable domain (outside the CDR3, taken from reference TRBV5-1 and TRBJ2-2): KAGVTQTPRYLIKTRGQQVTLSCSPISGHRSVSWYQQTPGQGLQFLFEYFSETQRNKGNFPGRFSGRQFSNSRSEMNVSTLELGDSALYLCASNPTGNTGELFFGEGSRLTVL.

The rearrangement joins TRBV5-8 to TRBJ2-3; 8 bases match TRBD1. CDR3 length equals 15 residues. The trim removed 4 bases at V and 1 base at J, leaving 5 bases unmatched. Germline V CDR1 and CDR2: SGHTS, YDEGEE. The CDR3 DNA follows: TGTGCCAGCAGCCCGACAGGGGATCGCACAGATACGCAGTATTTT. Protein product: CASSPTGDRTDTQYF.

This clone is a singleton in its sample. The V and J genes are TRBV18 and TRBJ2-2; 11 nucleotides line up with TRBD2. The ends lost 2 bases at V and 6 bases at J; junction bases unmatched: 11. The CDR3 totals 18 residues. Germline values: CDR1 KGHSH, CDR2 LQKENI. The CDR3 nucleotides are TGTGCCAGCTCACCATCTACTAGCGGGGGATCTCTTCCCGGGGAGCTGTTTTTT. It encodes CASSPSTSGGSLPGELFF. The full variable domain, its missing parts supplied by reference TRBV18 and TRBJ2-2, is NAGVMQNPRHLVRRRGQEARLRCSPMKGHSHVYWYRQLPEEGLKFMVYLQKENIIDESGMPKERFSAEFPKEGPSILRIQQVVRGDSAAYFCASSPSTSGGSLPGELFFGEGSRLTVL.